The 4 T cell receptor beta chains below were found in one sample sequenced in a study of T cells in Graves' hyperthyroidism and ophthalmopathy. TCR beta CDR3 regions were amplified from RNA. First-round RT-PCR with HTBI primers amplified the TCR CDR3 region. MiXCR was run by TCRdb on the multiplex PCR reads, yielding one entry per CDR3 protein. Of about 600,000 distinct CDR3 sequences in the sample, over 12% were seen once. The sample was blood. These receptors originate from a woman aged 18-29 years with Graves' ophthalmopathy.

V is TRBV27 and J is TRBJ2-7; 11 nucleotides line up with TRBD1. The germline V gene has CDR1 MNHEY and CDR2 SMNVEV (reference sequence). V shed 5 bases, J shed 3 bases, and the junction held 6 bases outside the gene matches. The length of the CDR3 is 15 residues. CDR3 bases: TGTGCCAGCAGTCACGGGGACAGGGGGATCTACGAGCAGTACTTC. Amino acids: CASSHGDRGIYEQYF.

To note about this clonotype: A much larger clone differs from this one at a single base, so this may be a read error. This chain links TRBV29-1 with TRBJ2-1; 7 bases are a match to TRBD2. The DNA end favors TRBJ2-7, so the J call may be wrong. This CDR3 is built from 14 residues. Germline V CDR1 and CDR2: SQVTM, ANQGSEA. The CDR3 sequence is CSVEGLASGNEQYF. CDR3 in DNA: TGCAGCGTTGAAGGACTAGCTTCCGGCAATGAGCAGTACTTC.

This clonotype was seen many times. V and J are TRBV18 and TRBJ1-4; TRBD1 aligns across 8 bases. From germline, CDR1 is KGHSH and CDR2 LQKENI. The CDR3 consists of 15 residues. The trim removed 5 bases at V and 6 bases at J, leaving 8 bases unmatched. In DNA, the CDR3 is TGTGCCAGCTCATCCCGACAGGGGAGGGATGAAAAACTGTTTTTT. Amino acids: CASSSRQGRDEKLFF. Looking up the rest from reference TRBV18 and TRBJ1-4 gives the full variable domain: NAGVMQNPRHLVRRRGQEARLRCSPMKGHSHVYWYRQLPEEGLKFMVYLQKENIIDESGMPKERFSAEFPKEGPSILRIQQVVRGDSAAYFCASSSRQGRDEKLFFGSGTQLSVL.

This clonotype was counted at least ten times. V gene TRBV27 combines with J gene TRBJ1-1; D might be TRBD1 (5 bases). CDR1 and CDR2 (germline): MNHEY, SMNVEV (reference sequence). The V and J ends lost 7 bases and 1 base respectively, with 16 bases between them. The CDR3 spans 15 residues. The CDR3 loop reads CASKSRGRTNTEAFF. CDR3 sequence (DNA): TGTGCCAGCAAATCCCGGGGACGGACGAACACTGAAGCTTTCTTT.